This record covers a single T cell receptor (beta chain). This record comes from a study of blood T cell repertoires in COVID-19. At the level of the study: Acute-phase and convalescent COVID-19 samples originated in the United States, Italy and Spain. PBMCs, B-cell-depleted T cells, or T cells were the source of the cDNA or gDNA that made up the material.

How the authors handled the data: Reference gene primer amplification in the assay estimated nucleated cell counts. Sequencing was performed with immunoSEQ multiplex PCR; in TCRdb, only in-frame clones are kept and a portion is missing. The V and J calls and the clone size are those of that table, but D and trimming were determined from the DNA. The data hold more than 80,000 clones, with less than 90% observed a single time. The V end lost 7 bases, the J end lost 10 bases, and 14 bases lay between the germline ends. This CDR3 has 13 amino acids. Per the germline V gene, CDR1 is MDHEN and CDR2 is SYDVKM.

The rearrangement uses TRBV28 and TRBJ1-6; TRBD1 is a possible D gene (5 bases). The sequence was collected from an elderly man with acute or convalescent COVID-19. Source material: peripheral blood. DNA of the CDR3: TGTGCCAGCACGACGGGGGATGGGTCACCCCTCCACTTT. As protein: CASTTGDGSPLHF.